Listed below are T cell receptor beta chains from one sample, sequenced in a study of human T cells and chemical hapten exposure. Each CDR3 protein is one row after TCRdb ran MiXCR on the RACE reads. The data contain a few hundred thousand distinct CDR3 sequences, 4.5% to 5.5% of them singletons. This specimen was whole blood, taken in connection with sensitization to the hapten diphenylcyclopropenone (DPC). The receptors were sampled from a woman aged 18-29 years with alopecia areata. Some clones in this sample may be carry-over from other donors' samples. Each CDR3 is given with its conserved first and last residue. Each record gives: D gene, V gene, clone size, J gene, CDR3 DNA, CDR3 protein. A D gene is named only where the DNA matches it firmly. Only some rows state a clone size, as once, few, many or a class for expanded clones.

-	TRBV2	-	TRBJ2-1	TGTGCCAGCAGTGCGACCCCCGGCGGACATGAGCAGTTCTTC	CASSATPGGHEQFF
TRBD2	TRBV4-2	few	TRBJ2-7	TGTGCCAGCAGCCACACTAGCGGGGCCTACGAGCAGTACTTC	CASSHTSGAYEQYF
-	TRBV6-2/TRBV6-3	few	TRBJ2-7	TGTGCCAGCAGTCACTGGGGACGGGACCACGAGCAGTACTTC	CASSHWGRDHEQYF
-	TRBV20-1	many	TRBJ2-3	TGCAGTGCGCGCCGTGGGGACCAGGCTGCAGATACGCAGTATTTT	CSARRGDQAADTQYF
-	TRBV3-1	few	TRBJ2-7	TGTGCCAGCAGCCAAGGAGGGAGGGGGCACGAGCAGTACTTC	CASSQGGRGHEQYF
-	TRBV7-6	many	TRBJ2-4	TGTGCCAGCAGCTTAGGAGACAGACCAAACATTCAGTACTTC	CASSLGDRPNIQYF
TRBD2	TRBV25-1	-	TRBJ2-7	TGTGCCAGCAGACCCCTTAGCGGGGAGCAGTACTTC	CASRPLSGEQYF
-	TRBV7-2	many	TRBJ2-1	TGTGCCAGCAGACCAAGCTCCTACAATGAGCAGTTCTTC	CASRPSSYNEQFF
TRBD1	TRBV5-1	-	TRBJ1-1	TGCGCCAGCAGCGAGAACACAGGGGTCACTGAAGCTTTCTTT	CASSENTGVTEAFF
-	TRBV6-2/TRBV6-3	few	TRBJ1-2	TGTGCCAGCAGAGATCCAGGGTTGACCCCCAGCGGGCCTATGGGCTACACCTTC	CASRDPGLTPSGPMGYTF
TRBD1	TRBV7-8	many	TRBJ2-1	TGTGCCAGCAGCTTAAGCCCCCGAGACAGGGGAATGAGATCCTACAATGAGCAGTTCTTC	CASSLSPRDRGMRSYNEQFF
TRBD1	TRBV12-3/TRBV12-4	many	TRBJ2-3	TGTGCCAGCACCCGGGACAGCCTCACAGATACGCAGTATTTT	CASTRDSLTDTQYF
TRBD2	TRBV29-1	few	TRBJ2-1	TGCAGCGTTGCCCCTAGCGGCTATGAGCAGTTCTTC	CSVAPSGYEQFF
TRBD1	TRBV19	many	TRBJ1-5	TGTGCCAGCGACCAGGGGGCGCTTAACCAGCCCCAGCATTTT	CASDQGALNQPQHF
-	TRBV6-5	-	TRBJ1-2	TGTGCCAGCAATACGCACTCCGGGGCCAACTATGGCTACACCTTC	CASNTHSGANYGYTF
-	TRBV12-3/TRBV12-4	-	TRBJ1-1	TGTGCCAGCAGCCCTAGGAGTGAGTGGGGCACTGAAGCTTTCTTT	CASSPRSEWGTEAFF
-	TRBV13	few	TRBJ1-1	TGTGCCAGCAGCTTAGAAGGCAGGTGGAAGAACACTGAAGCTTTCTTT	CASSLEGRWKNTEAFF
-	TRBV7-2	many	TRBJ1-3	TGTGCCAGCAGCTCCCGTCCCGGTTACGGAAACACCATATATTTT	CASSSRPGYGNTIYF
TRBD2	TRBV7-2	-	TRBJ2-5	TGTGCCAGCAGCTTACGAAGCGGGGGGCAAGAGACCCAGTACTTC	CASSLRSGGQETQYF
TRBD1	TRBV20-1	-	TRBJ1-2	TGCAGTGCTAGAGACCTGCTTGGACAGGGTTCGGGCTACACCTTC	CSARDLLGQGSGYTF
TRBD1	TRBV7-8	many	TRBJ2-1	TGTGCCAGCAGCTCCCGGGACAGTCTCTACAATGAGCAGTTCTTC	CASSSRDSLYNEQFF
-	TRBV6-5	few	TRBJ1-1	TGTGCCAGCAGTTACGATTCTGGGCAGATGAACACTGAAGCTTTCTTT	CASSYDSGQMNTEAFF
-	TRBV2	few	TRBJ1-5	TGTGCCAGCAGGGGCGGTTGGAATCAGCCCCAGCATTTT	CASRGGWNQPQHF
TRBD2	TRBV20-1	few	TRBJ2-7	TGCAGTGCTCCTAGCGGGGGGTCACGCTACGAGCAGTACTTC	CSAPSGGSRYEQYF
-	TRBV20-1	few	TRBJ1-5	TGCAGTGCTTCCACGGGACATAGCAATCAGCCCCAGCATTTT	CSASTGHSNQPQHF
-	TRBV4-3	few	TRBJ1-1	TGCGCCAGCAGCCAAGATATTGGCAGCTCCACAAACACTGAAGCTTTCTTT	CASSQDIGSSTNTEAFF
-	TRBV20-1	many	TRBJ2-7	TGCAGTGCTAGGCTCGAGGGGGGCTCCTACGAGCAGTACTTC	CSARLEGGSYEQYF
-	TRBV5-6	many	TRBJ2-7	TGTGCCAGCAGCGGCGGACAGCTGATAACCTACGAGCAGTACTTC	CASSGGQLITYEQYF
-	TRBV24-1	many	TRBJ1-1	TGTGCCACCAGTCGAACATTCATGAACACTGAAGCTTTCTTT	CATSRTFMNTEAFF
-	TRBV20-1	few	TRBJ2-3	TGCAGTGCTAGACCTGCCCCCGGGGATACGCAGTATTTT	CSARPAPGDTQYF
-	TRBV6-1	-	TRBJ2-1	TGTGCCAGCAGTGAAAGAACAGGGCTCGGTGAGCAGTTCTTC	CASSERTGLGEQFF
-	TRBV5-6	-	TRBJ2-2	TGTGCCAGCAGCATCGGACGTAACACCGGGGAGCTGTTTTTT	CASSIGRNTGELFF
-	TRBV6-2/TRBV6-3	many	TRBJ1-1	TGTGCCAGCAGCTCCCCAGGGCAGGGGAACACTGAAGCTTTCTTT	CASSSPGQGNTEAFF
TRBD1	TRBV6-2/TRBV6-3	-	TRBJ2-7	TGTGCCAGCAGTTACTCGGACAGGGGGTCCTACGAGCGGTACTTC	CASSYSDRGSYERYF
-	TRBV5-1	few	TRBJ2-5	TGCGCCAGCAGCTTTTTTCGGCAGGAAGAGACCCAGTACTTC	CASSFFRQEETQYF
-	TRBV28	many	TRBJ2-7	TGTGCCAGCGAGGGGGGGCACGAGCAGTACTTC	CASEGGHEQYF
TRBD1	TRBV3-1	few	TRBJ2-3	TGTGCCAGCAGCCGCCGGGACAGACTCACAGATACGCAGTATTTT	CASSRRDRLTDTQYF
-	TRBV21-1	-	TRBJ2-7	TGTGCCAGCAGCAAAAAGGTGTCAGGGGTCGATTCCTACGAGCAGTACTTC	CASSKKVSGVDSYEQYF
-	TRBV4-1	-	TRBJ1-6	TGCGCCAGCAGCCAAGCCCAGGGAGGTAATTCACCCCTCCACTTT	CASSQAQGGNSPLHF
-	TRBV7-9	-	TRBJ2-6	TGTGCCAGCAGCTTAGGCGCGAGTTCCTCTGGGGCCAACGTCCTGACTTTC	CASSLGASSSGANVLTF
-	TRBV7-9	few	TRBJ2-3	TGTGCCAGCAGCTTAGCCCAGGGGTACACAGATACGCAGTATTTT	CASSLAQGYTDTQYF
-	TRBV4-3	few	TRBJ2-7	TGCGCCAGCAGCCAAGATTATCCGGCAACCTACGAGCAGTACTTC	CASSQDYPATYEQYF
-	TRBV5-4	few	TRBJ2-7	TGTGCCAGCAGCTTGGGGGGTCGTACCGAGCAGTACTTC	CASSLGGRTEQYF
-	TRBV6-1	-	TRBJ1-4	TGTGCCAGCAGTGAACGGCGGGCCTATTTAAGAGGTGAAAAACTGTTTTTT	CASSERRAYLRGEKLFF
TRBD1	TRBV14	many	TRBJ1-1	TGTGCCAGCAGCCAAGAGTTGGGACAGAAAGAAGCTTTCTTT	CASSQELGQKEAFF
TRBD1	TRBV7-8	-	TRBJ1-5	TGTGCCAGCAGCCCCCGGACAGGGTACAATCAGCCCCAGCATTTT	CASSPRTGYNQPQHF
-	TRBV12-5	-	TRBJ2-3	TGTGCTAGTGGTTTGGTACTGGGACCCGCACCAGATACGCAGTATTTT	CASGLVLGPAPDTQYF
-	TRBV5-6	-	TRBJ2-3	TGTGCCAGCAGCTCTCAGGGGAGGGGGAGGAGCACAGATACGCAGTATTTT	CASSSQGRGRSTDTQYF
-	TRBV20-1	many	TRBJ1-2	TGCAGTGCTCCGCCACGGGGCTATGGCTACACCTTC	CSAPPRGYGYTF
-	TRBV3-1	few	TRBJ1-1	TGTGCCAGCAGCCAACGGATGGCAGACACTGAAGCTTTCTTT	CASSQRMADTEAFF